The 15 T cell receptor beta chains reported below all come from one sample, sequenced in a study of blood T cell repertoires in COVID-19. TCRdb's table, derived via immunoSEQ multiplex PCR, lists solely in-frame clones and lacks some. The table has over 200,000 clones, approximately 91% seen once; the top ten hold 0.95% to 1.5%. The sequencing input was PBMCs or T cells enriched from blood (not recorded which). These receptors all come from a human donor in a cohort exposed to, infected with or recovered from COVID-19 (not recorded which). The donor label of this sample is uncertain.

This clone showed up just once. The CDR3 nucleotides read TGTGCCAGCAGCCAATCCCCTGGGGGCGCGGACACTGAAGCTTTCTTT. Its protein is CASSQSPGGADTEAFF. V and J are TRBV4-2 and TRBJ1-1; a weak D match, TRBD1 (6 bases). The CDR3 is 16 amino acids. Germline V gene lookup returns CDR1 LGHNA and CDR2 YNFKEQ. Trimming stripped 2 bases from V and 3 bases from J, with 16 bases between.

The chain is built from TRBV2 and TRBJ2-5; 13 bases are shared with TRBD2. CDR3 length equals 15 residues. V trimming: 6 bases; J trimming: 4 bases; junction bases outside the gene matches: 5. Germline V gene sequence: CDR1 SNHLY, CDR2 FYNNEI. The CDR3 reads CASRDTSGGGETQYF. The CDR3 DNA reads as TGTGCCAGCAGAGATACTAGCGGGGGGGGAGAGACCCAGTACTTC.

CDR3 DNA sequence: TGTGCCAGCAGTTCCTCTCGGGGGACTCAACCTGGCTACACCTTC. Its protein is CASSSSRGTQPGYTF. This rearrangement joins TRBV6-2 or TRBV6-3 to TRBJ1-2, with D tentatively TRBD1 (5 bases). CDR1 MNHEY and CDR2 SVGEGT come from the germline V gene. Trimming left V 4 bases short and J 7 bases short, with 19 bases between. The length of the CDR3 is 15 residues.

The CDR3 reads CASSMIGDRANYGYTF. The CDR3 region has the DNA TGTGCCAGTAGTATGATAGGGGACAGGGCTAACTATGGCTACACCTTC. The chain employs TRBV19 and TRBJ1-2, with 9 bases that match TRBD1. The junction had 5 bases not matched to a gene; V was cut back by 3 bases and J by 0 bases. The CDR3 runs to 16 residues. Per germline, CDR1 LNHDA and CDR2 SQIVND (reference sequence).

The rearrangement joins TRBV18 to TRBJ1-2; 12 bases align to TRBD1. Germline-derived CDR1 and CDR2 are KGHSH and LQKENI. The junction had 7 bases not matched to a gene; V was cut back by 8 bases and J by 6 bases. CDR3 length equals 14 residues. The CDR3 protein is CASGRDRGQDGYTF. In DNA form, the CDR3 reads TGTGCCAGCGGAAGGGACAGGGGGCAGGATGGCTACACCTTC. The full variable domain, completed using reference TRBV18 and TRBJ1-2, is NAGVMQNPRHLVRRRGQEARLRCSPMKGHSHVYWYRQLPEEGLKFMVYLQKENIIDESGMPKERFSAEFPKEGPSILRIQQVVRGDSAAYFCASGRDRGQDGYTFGSGTRLTVV.

This clone was observed a single time. The chain is built from TRBV5-1 and TRBJ1-6; weak D call: TRBD1 (6 bases). V was trimmed by 4 bases and J by 10 bases, leaving 15 bases between them. The CDR3 extends over 14 amino acids. The germline gives CDR1 SGHRS, CDR2 YFSETQ. In nucleotides, the CDR3 is TGCGCCAGCAGCGAAACAGGGTTCAGCTCACCCCTCCACTTT. Translating it yields CASSETGFSSPLHF.

This clone was seen a few times. V gene TRBV18 combines with J gene TRBJ2-3; D possibly corresponds to TRBD1 (5 bases). This CDR3 comprises 15 residues. V lost 5 bases, J lost 0 bases, and 12 bases lay in between. Germline V gene lookup returns CDR1 KGHSH and CDR2 LQKENI. CDR3 protein: CASSKGLPSTDTQYF. The CDR3 DNA reads as TGTGCCAGCTCAAAGGGGCTGCCCAGCACAGATACGCAGTATTTT.

The chain joins TRBV28 to TRBJ1-5, with 12 bases matching TRBD1. Trimming at V came to 6 bases and at J to 3 bases, leaving 18 bases not matched to a gene. The CDR3 totals 20 residues. CDR1 and CDR2 (germline): MDHEN, SYDVKM. CDR3 amino acids: CASSPGRDRGRRGANQPQHF. The CDR3, as DNA: TGTGCCAGCAGCCCCGGGCGGGACAGGGGGCGCCGGGGGGCCAATCAGCCCCAGCATTTT.

Only a few counts were recorded for this clone. This sequence joins TRBV19 and TRBJ1-2, with D maybe TRBD1 (6 bases). CDR3 length equals 11 residues. The V gene's germline CDR1 is LNHDA and CDR2 SQIVND (reference sequence). Deletions cut 5 bases from V and 8 bases from J, with 9 bases between. The CDR3 sequence is CASSQGLGYTF. Written as DNA, the CDR3 is TGTGCCAGTAGTCAGGGGCTAGGCTACACCTTC. Full variable domain (rest looked up from reference TRBV19 and TRBJ1-2): DGGITQSPKYLFRKEGQNVTLSCEQNLNHDAMYWYRQDPGQGLRLIYYSQIVNDFQKGDIAEGYSVSREKKESFPLTVTSAQKNPTAFYLCASSQGLGYTFGSGTRLTVV.

The chain employs TRBV11-2 and TRBJ1-4, with no clear D. The V end was cut by 4 bases, the J end by 8 bases, with 17 bases between. Germline V gene data show CDR1 as SGHAT and CDR2 as FQNNGV. This CDR3 spans 15 amino acids. CDR3 in amino acids: CASSSPFGLAEKLFF. The DNA for the CDR3 is TGTGCCAGCAGCTCCCCCTTTGGGCTCGCGGAAAAACTGTTTTTT.

The chain uses TRBV19 and TRBJ1-5, with 10 bases fitting TRBD1. V gave up 9 bases and J gave up 2 bases; unmatched junction bases: 4. CDR1 is LNHDA and CDR2 is SQIVND in the germline V gene (reference sequence). The CDR3 consists of 14 residues. This CDR3 is CASQTGGGNQPQHF. CDR3 sequence (DNA): TGTGCCAGCCAGACAGGGGGCGGCAATCAGCCCCAGCATTTT.

The chain recombines TRBV5-1 with TRBJ2-3; D is perhaps TRBD1 (6 bases). Deletions cut 6 bases from V and 6 bases from J, with 17 bases between. The V gene's germline CDR1 is SGHRS and CDR2 YFSETQ. This CDR3 contains 14 residues. Written as DNA, the CDR3 is TGCGCCAGCACCCTAGGAAGGCAGGGGGATACGCAGTATTTT. Protein sequence: CASTLGRQGDTQYF.

V and J are TRBV2 and TRBJ1-2; no clear D. V was clipped by 9 bases and J by 1 base, with 6 bases between them. Germline V gene lookup returns CDR1 SNHLY and CDR2 FYNNEI. This CDR3 has 11 amino acids. CDR3 amino acids: CARNSNYGYTF. DNA of the CDR3: TGTGCCAGGAACAGTAACTATGGCTACACCTTC.

The chain joins TRBV2 to TRBJ2-7; 8 bases match TRBD2. V shed 6 bases and J 0 bases; nucleotides not matched to a gene: 4. Germline assignment: CDR1 SNHLY and CDR2 FYNNEI. The CDR3 consists of 14 residues. The CDR3 here is CASRTSEISYEQYF. The CDR3 DNA sequence: TGTGCCAGCAGGACTAGCGAAATCTCCTACGAGCAGTACTTC.

This chain links TRBV4-1 with TRBJ1-3; D is uncertain. Germline CDR1 and CDR2: MGHRA and YSYEKL. The V end was cut by 2 bases, the J end by 1 base, with 3 bases between. This CDR3 spans 13 amino acids. CDR3 region: CASSQQSGNTIYF. CDR3 DNA sequence: TGCGCCAGCAGCCAACAATCTGGAAACACCATATATTTT.